Listed here are 28 T cell receptor beta chains from one sample, sequenced in a study of blood T cell repertoires in COVID-19. This table comes from immunoSEQ multiplex PCR, and its TCRdb copy is limited to in-frame clones, with some not included. The repertoire holds 150,000 to 200,000 clones, with 82% as singletons. The sequenced material came from PBMCs or T cells enriched from blood (not recorded which). Receptors originate from a woman aged 55-70 years with acute COVID-19.

The chain carries TRBV6-5 and TRBJ2-1, with TRBD2 matching 7 bases. Germline CDR1 is MNHEY and CDR2 is SVGAGI. CDR3 length: 13 amino acids. The trim removed 6 bases at V and 6 bases at J, leaving 5 bases unmatched. The CDR3 sequence: CASSGGRVNEQFF. The CDR3 DNA is TGTGCCAGCAGCGGCGGGAGAGTCAATGAGCAGTTCTTC.

The rearrangement links TRBV4-1 to TRBJ1-2, with 7 nucleotides matching TRBD1. Germline CDR1 MGHRA, CDR2 YSYEKL. J gave up 6 bases and V 5 bases, and 9 bases lay outside the gene matches. CDR3 length equals 14 residues. CDR3 sequence: CASSSYDRDDGYTF. The CDR3 DNA sequence: TGCGCCAGCAGCTCCTACGACAGGGACGATGGCTACACCTTC.

CDR3: CASSFTGTGGLSGYTF. CDR3 DNA sequence: TGTGCCAGCAGCTTTACCGGGACAGGGGGTTTGTCTGGCTACACCTTC. The chain employs TRBV5-6 and TRBJ1-2; 11 nucleotides line up with TRBD1. CDR3 size: 16 residues. Germline trimming cut 2 bases from V and 7 bases from J; bases unmatched to any gene: 10. Germline CDR1 SGHDT, CDR2 YYEEEE.

This clone was observed a handful of times. The gene calls are TRBV5-1 and TRBJ2-3, with D perhaps matching TRBD2 (6 bases). Germline V CDR1 and CDR2: SGHRS, YFSETQ. Trimming shortened V by 7 bases and J by 2 bases, and 20 bases separated the two germline ends. This CDR3 contains 16 residues. The CDR3 sequence is CASLKGGGPITDTQYF. In nucleotides, the CDR3 is TGCGCCAGCTTGAAGGGAGGCGGTCCCATCACAGATACGCAGTATTTT.

The J gene is TRBJ2-2, the V gene TRBV4-1, with TRBD2 identical over 7 bases. CDR1 is MGHRA and CDR2 is YSYEKL in the germline V gene. V gave up 5 bases and J gave up 5 bases; unmatched junction bases: 5. The CDR3 extends over 14 amino acids. DNA for the CDR3: TGCGCCAGCAGCACCCCGGGGGGAACCGGGGAGCTGTTTTTT. Residues: CASSTPGGTGELFF.

In DNA, the CDR3 is TGTGCCAGTAGTGTGACAGGGGCTAATCAGCCCCAGCATTTT. Amino acids: CASSVTGANQPQHF. The J gene is TRBJ1-5, the V gene TRBV19, with 8 bases that match TRBD1. CDR3 length equals 14 residues. The germline gives CDR1 LNHDA, CDR2 SQIVND (reference sequence). The V gene end was trimmed by 5 bases and the J gene end by 4 bases; junction bases not matched to a gene: 4.

This clone has a single count. This chain joins TRBV5-1 and TRBJ1-5; TRBD1 might be the D (6 bases). The germline V and J ends were trimmed by 0 bases and 3 bases, with 10 bases remaining between them. The CDR3 spans 15 residues. The germline V gene has CDR1 SGHRS and CDR2 YFSETQ. In nucleotides, the CDR3 is TGCGCCAGCAGCTTGGAGACAGGAGTCAATCAGCCCCAGCATTTT. Translation gives CASSLETGVNQPQHF.

The chain combines TRBV4-1 with TRBJ1-4, with D maybe TRBD1 (6 bases). The CDR3 length is 15 residues. Germline values: CDR1 MGHRA, CDR2 YSYEKL. V gave up 6 bases and J gave up 3 bases, with 14 bases separating them. The CDR3 DNA follows: TGCGCCAGCAGTCCAGCAGGACAGCCTAATGAAAAACTGTTTTTT. Residues: CASSPAGQPNEKLFF.

This chain uses TRBV14 with TRBJ2-5, with D maybe TRBD2 (6 bases). The germline V gene encodes CDR1 SGHDN and CDR2 FVKESK. The CDR3 extends over 14 amino acids. V lost 4 bases to trimming and J lost 4 bases, with 13 bases between them. CDR3 sequence (DNA): TGTGCCAGCAGCCGATGGCTGGGGGGAGAGACCCAGTACTTC. Amino acids: CASSRWLGGETQYF.

V usage is TRBV15 and J usage is TRBJ2-4, with a weak D call TRBD2 (7 bases). Per germline, CDR1 LNHNV and CDR2 YYDKDF (reference sequence). This CDR3 is built from 15 residues. V lost 3 bases and J lost 5, with 14 bases in between. Here the CDR3 reads CATSRAFGGQNIQYF. CDR3 bases: TGTGCCACCAGCAGGGCCTTCGGGGGGCAAAACATTCAGTACTTC.

This clone was found once. The rearrangement uses TRBV9 and TRBJ2-7; D possibly corresponds to TRBD1 (6 bases). Germline V lookup: CDR1 SGDLS, CDR2 YYNGEE. Trimming removed 1 base at V and 4 bases at J, with 15 bases between. CDR3 length equals 15 residues. The CDR3 nucleotides read TGTGCCAGCAGCGTAACCCGATTGGGGGCTTACGAGCAGTACTTC. It codes for CASSVTRLGAYEQYF.

The V call is TRBV6-5, the J call TRBJ1-2, with TRBD1 matching over 9 bases. Germline V lookup: CDR1 MNHEY, CDR2 SVGAGI. Trimming removed 6 bases from V and 8 bases from J; junction bases left unmatched: 7. The CDR3 runs to 13 residues. The CDR3 reads CASRAPGQGGYTF. CDR3 DNA sequence: TGTGCCAGCAGGGCCCCGGGACAGGGAGGCTACACCTTC.

This clone was seen a few times. The rearrangement uses TRBV7-9 and TRBJ1-3, with 9 positions matching TRBD1. V gave up 4 bases and J gave up 0 bases; unmatched junction bases: 4. Per the germline V gene, CDR1 is SEHNR and CDR2 is FQNEAQ (reference sequence). The CDR3 runs 16 residues. Here the CDR3 reads CASSSQGQGSGNTIYF. The CDR3 nucleotides are TGTGCCAGCAGCTCCCAGGGACAGGGCTCTGGAAACACCATATATTTT.

In this sample, this clone turned up once. V usage is TRBV7-8 and J usage is TRBJ2-5, with 7 bases identical to TRBD1. J was trimmed by 1 base and V by 5 bases; bases with no gene match: 13. Germline V CDR1 and CDR2: SGHVS, FQNEAQ. The length of the CDR3 is 17 residues. This CDR3 reads CASSPLVTGWGQETQYF. The CDR3 coding sequence is TGTGCCAGCAGCCCTTTAGTGACAGGGTGGGGCCAAGAGACCCAGTACTTC.

This clone was detected a few times. The chain recombines TRBV20-1 with TRBJ2-7; D ambiguous. The CDR3 sequence is 11 residues long. Trimming cost V 1 base and J 3 bases, with 4 bases left between them. Germline-derived CDR1 and CDR2 are DFQATT and SNEGSKA (reference sequence). This CDR3 is CSARVGYEQYV. DNA of the CDR3: TGCAGTGCTAGAGTCGGCTACGAGCAGTACGTC.

This chain joins TRBV6-6 and TRBJ2-1, with TRBD2 as a possible D gene (7 bases). CDR3 length equals 17 residues. Trimming took off 5 bases at V and 2 bases at J, with 19 bases between the two ends. Germline-derived CDR1 and CDR2 are MNHNY and SVGAGI (reference sequence). The CDR3 spells CASSRGSGTPAYNEQFF. The DNA of the CDR3 is TGTGCCAGCAGTCGGGGGAGCGGGACACCCGCCTACAATGAGCAGTTCTTC.

For this clone: Additional DNA sequences in this sample encode the identical CDR3. The chain combines TRBV12-3 or TRBV12-4 with TRBJ1-6; D is undetermined. Trimming stripped 3 bases from V and 10 bases from J, with 7 bases between. The CDR3 length is 12 residues. CDR3 protein: CASSFPGSPLHF. The CDR3 DNA reads TGTGCCAGCAGTTTCCCAGGCTCACCCCTCCACTTT.

This clone has only one observation. This chain joins TRBV27 and TRBJ2-2, with D perhaps matching TRBD1 (6 bases). Germline V gene sequence: CDR1 MNHEY, CDR2 SMNVEV (reference sequence). Between the trimmed V and J ends, which lost 6 bases and 0 bases, there was a span of 20 bases. There are 18 residues in the CDR3. The CDR3 DNA reads TGTGCCAGCAGCCTCCTATGGTCAGGGGTGTCGAACACCGGGGAGCTGTTTTTT. This codes for CASSLLWSGVSNTGELFF.

This clone was detected once. V is TRBV25-1 and J is TRBJ1-1; D uncertain. Per germline, CDR1 MGHDK and CDR2 SYGVNS. CDR3 length equals 14 residues. The V end was cut by 8 bases, the J end by 5 bases, with 18 bases between. CDR3 loop: CASRQTGRATEAFF. The CDR3 DNA reads as TGTGCCAGCCGCCAGACGGGGAGGGCGACTGAAGCTTTCTTT.

This rearrangement joins TRBV7-2 to TRBJ2-7; 11 positions agree with TRBD2. J gave up 5 bases and V 5 bases, and 8 bases lay outside the gene matches. Germline assignment: CDR1 SGHTA and CDR2 FQGNSA. This CDR3 comprises 15 residues. Here the CDR3 reads CASSLGLAGENEQYF. The CDR3 DNA reads as TGTGCCAGCAGCCTCGGACTAGCGGGTGAAAACGAGCAGTACTTC.

The chain carries TRBV6-6 and TRBJ1-2; D remains unclear. The CDR3 covers 12 residues. Germline V gene data show CDR1 as MNHNY and CDR2 as SVGAGI (reference sequence). With 7 bases removed from V and 4 bases from J, the gap between germline ends came to 10 bases. The CDR3 sequence: CASTPRVYGYTF. The CDR3 nucleotides read TGTGCCAGCACCCCCCGGGTCTATGGCTACACCTTC.

This clone was found a few times. Written as DNA, the CDR3 is TGTGCCAGCAGTTCAGGGGGTCTCAGCTCCTACAATGAGCAGTTCTTC. Protein product: CASSSGGLSSYNEQFF. V gene TRBV27 combines with J gene TRBJ2-1; 7 nucleotides align to TRBD1. The V gene's germline CDR1 is MNHEY and CDR2 SMNVEV (reference sequence). CDR3 length: 16 amino acids. After removal of 4 bases from V and 0 bases from J, the junction contained 6 bases not matched to a gene.

This rearrangement joins TRBV12-3 or TRBV12-4 to TRBJ2-7; D is perhaps TRBD1 (5 bases). Trimming stripped 5 bases from V and 0 bases from J, with 8 bases between. The CDR3 covers 13 residues. The CDR3: CASSGAGSYEQYF. CDR3 nucleotide sequence: TGTGCCAGCAGTGGGGCAGGCTCCTACGAGCAGTACTTC.

This rearrangement joins TRBV5-1 to TRBJ1-2, with 9 bases that match TRBD1. CDR3 size: 14 residues. The J segment lost 5 bases and the V segment lost 7 bases, leaving 9 bases of the junction unmatched. Germline-derived CDR1 and CDR2 are SGHRS and YFSETQ. DNA for the CDR3: TGCGCCAGCGTAGATCCGGGACAGGGATATGGCTACACCTTC. Translation gives CASVDPGQGYGYTF.

V is TRBV4-3 and J is TRBJ2-3; maybe TRBD1 (6 bases). Germline assignment: CDR1 LGHNA and CDR2 YSLEER. Trimming pared 3 bases from V and 9 bases from J, leaving 16 bases between. This CDR3 contains 14 residues. The CDR3 here is CASSHRGSQGTQYF. DNA of the CDR3: TGCGCCAGCAGCCACAGGGGTTCCCAAGGGACGCAGTATTTT.

This rearrangement joins TRBV2 to TRBJ1-2, with 8 positions matching TRBD1. Germline-derived CDR1 and CDR2 are SNHLY and FYNNEI. The CDR3 totals 14 residues. V dropped 7 bases and J dropped 8; count of bases not matched to a gene: 12. CDR3: CASNEQGGLRGYTF. The CDR3 bases are TGTGCCAGCAACGAACAGGGGGGTTTAAGAGGCTACACCTTC.

The chain is built from TRBV9 and TRBJ2-1; no reliable D call. Per germline, CDR1 SGDLS and CDR2 YYNGEE. Trimming left V 0 bases short and J 5 bases short, with 9 bases between. This CDR3 is 14 amino acids long. Here the CDR3 reads CASSVGSSNNEQFF. CDR3 DNA: TGTGCCAGCAGCGTAGGTAGCTCAAACAATGAGCAGTTCTTC.

This chain uses TRBV9 with TRBJ2-1, with TRBD1 as a possible D gene (6 bases). The CDR3 is 16 amino acids. Germline V gene data show CDR1 as SGDLS and CDR2 as YYNGEE. V shed 4 bases and J shed 6 bases, with 20 bases lying between them. CDR3 coding DNA: TGTGCCAGCAGCCAGGGGATGGGGAGTATTTCCAATGAGCAGTTCTTC. Protein product: CASSQGMGSISNEQFF.